The 23 T cell receptor beta chains listed next were all sequenced from one sample in a study of blood T cell repertoires in COVID-19. Using immunoSEQ multiplex PCR, the repertoire was profiled, and TCRdb retains in-frame clones only, with some absent. The data hold over 90,000 clones, with 87% observed a single time. Sequencing was performed on peripheral blood. These receptors were obtained from a man aged 50-59 years in a cohort sampled during active COVID-19.

The chain carries TRBV6-5 and TRBJ2-2, with a weak D call TRBD2 (6 bases). Germline V CDR1 and CDR2: MNHEY, SVGAGI. CDR3 length: 13 residues. V lost 8 bases, J lost 6 bases, and 13 bases lay in between. CDR3 nucleotide sequence: TGTGCCAGCGTTGGGGGGTTCGCCGGGGAGCTGTTTTTT. This codes for CASVGGFAGELFF.

The chain employs TRBV5-6 and TRBJ1-1, with a tentative D call TRBD1 (5 bases). The CDR3 contains 14 residues. Per the germline V gene, CDR1 is SGHDT and CDR2 is YYEEEE. Trimming cost V 1 base and J 4 bases, with 11 bases left between them. This CDR3 reads CASSLKGGGTEAFF. In DNA, the CDR3 is TGTGCCAGCAGCTTGAAGGGCGGGGGCACTGAAGCTTTCTTT.

The V call is TRBV7-9, the J call TRBJ2-7, with 7 bases matching TRBD1. V lost 6 bases and J lost 2; bases outside the gene matches: 7. Per germline, CDR1 SEHNR and CDR2 FQNEAQ (reference sequence). CDR3 length: 14 residues. CDR3 sequence: CASRAAGGPYEQYF. CDR3 sequence (DNA): TGTGCCAGCAGGGCTGCAGGGGGTCCCTACGAGCAGTACTTC.

This clone was observed once. This rearrangement joins TRBV19 to TRBJ2-1; TRBD1 aligns across 10 bases. With V trimmed by 10 bases and J by 12 bases, 15 bases remained unmatched. Per the germline V gene, CDR1 is LNHDA and CDR2 is SQIVND (reference sequence). The CDR3 spans 14 residues. In DNA, the CDR3 is TGTGCCAATAGCCGGGGGACAGGGGTCGAAACGCAGTTCTTC. It yields the protein CANSRGTGVETQFF.

This sequence joins TRBV5-8 and TRBJ2-6; 10 bases are shared with TRBD1. This CDR3 region has 17 residues. The V segment lost 4 bases and the J segment 0 bases; nucleotides outside the gene matches: 4. Germline CDR1 and CDR2: SGHTS and YDEGEE. Here the CDR3 DNA reads TGTGCCAGCAGCCCAAGGACAGGGGGCTCTGGGGCCAACGTCCTGACTTTC. Residues: CASSPRTGGSGANVLTF.

The rearrangement links TRBV7-9 to TRBJ1-1; no clear D gene. The V and J ends lost 6 bases and 4 bases respectively, with 12 bases between them. The CDR3 extends over 13 amino acids. CDR1 is SEHNR and CDR2 is FQNEAQ in the germline V gene (reference sequence). CDR3 residues: CASSYLPSTEAFF. DNA of the CDR3: TGTGCCAGCAGTTACCTCCCCAGCACTGAAGCTTTCTTT.

J is TRBJ2-5 and V is TRBV7-2; 12 bases match TRBD1. V was clipped by 6 bases and J by 5 bases; unmatched bases: 10. The CDR3 loop spans 16 amino acids. Germline V gives CDR1 SGHTA, CDR2 FQGNSA. The CDR3 nucleotides read TGTGCCAGCAGTCTTAACCGGGACAGGGGGCGGGAGACCCAGTACTTC. It is translated as CASSLNRDRGRETQYF.

This chain connects TRBV19 to TRBJ2-2; 7 nucleotides match TRBD1. Germline-derived CDR1 and CDR2 are LNHDA and SQIVND (reference sequence). The CDR3 length is 15 residues. The V gene end was trimmed by 1 base and the J gene end by 5 bases; junction bases not matched to a gene: 4. This CDR3 reads CASSIGRQGTGELFF. CDR3 nucleotide sequence: TGTGCCAGTAGTATAGGCCGACAGGGAACCGGGGAGCTGTTTTTT.

The chain couples TRBV15 to TRBJ1-2; D unresolved. V lost 3 bases, J lost 2 bases, and 7 bases lay in between. The CDR3 has 13 amino acids. Germline V gene sequence: CDR1 LNHNV, CDR2 YYDKDF (reference sequence). CDR3 coding DNA: TGTGCCACCAGCAGGAACAAGAACTATGGCTACACCTTC. Translated, it gives CATSRNKNYGYTF.

The V gene is TRBV6-5, the J gene TRBJ2-5; 9 nucleotides align to TRBD2. Germline V gene data show CDR1 as MNHEY and CDR2 as SVGAGI. The CDR3 is 14 amino acids. Trimming took 3 bases from V and 5 from J; bases not matched to a gene: 4. CDR3 DNA: TGTGCCAGCAGTTATAGCGGGGGCTGGGAGACCCAGTACTTC. Its translation: CASSYSGGWETQYF.

This clone was counted only a few times. The chain uses TRBV7-2 and TRBJ2-7, with D uncertain. The CDR3 length is 14 residues. Trimming cost V 4 bases and J 0 bases, with 10 bases left between them. Germline V gives CDR1 SGHTA, CDR2 FQGNSA. The CDR3, as DNA: TGTGCCAGCAGCTCCTTAGTTAGCTCCTACGAGCAGTACTTC. It translates to CASSSLVSSYEQYF.

This chain connects TRBV4-3 to TRBJ2-3; 10 bases are a match to TRBD2. J was trimmed by 7 bases and V by 1 base; bases with no gene match: 11. Looked up from germline, CDR1 is LGHNA and CDR2 is YSLEER. CDR3 size: 17 residues. The CDR3 reads CASSQVSSGGAYNTQYF. DNA of the CDR3: TGCGCCAGCAGCCAAGTCTCGAGCGGGGGGGCTTACAATACGCAGTATTTT.

This rearrangement joins TRBV14 to TRBJ2-2; D gene uncertain. The CDR3 is 14 amino acids. V was shortened by 1 base and J by 3 bases, with 6 bases between the two germline ends. Germline CDR1 SGHDN, CDR2 FVKESK. DNA for the CDR3: TGTGCCAGCAGCCAAGCACAGTACACCGGGGAGCTGTTTTTT. Its protein is CASSQAQYTGELFF.

V usage is TRBV29-1 and J usage is TRBJ2-2, with D perhaps TRBD1 (6 bases). Between the trimmed V and J ends, which lost 6 bases and 6 bases, there was a span of 20 bases. Germline-derived CDR1 and CDR2 are SQVTM and ANQGSEA. The CDR3 totals 15 residues. In DNA form, the CDR3 reads TGCAGCGTGAACAGGGAGCGTAGGTCACCCGGGGAGCTGTTTTTT. Protein sequence: CSVNRERRSPGELFF.

The J gene is TRBJ2-3, the V gene TRBV9; 11 bases map to TRBD2. V lost 4 bases, J lost 1 base, and 8 bases stayed unmatched. The CDR3 is 17 amino acids. Germline loops: CDR1 SGDLS, CDR2 YYNGEE. CDR3 sequence reads: CASSPRLAGPGTDTQYF. DNA of the CDR3: TGTGCCAGCAGCCCCAGACTAGCGGGGCCTGGCACAGATACGCAGTATTTT.

The CDR3 spells CAIQTGRFTYNEQFF. The CDR3 DNA is TGTGCCATCCAGACAGGCCGTTTTACCTACAATGAGCAGTTCTTC. The chain uses TRBV7-8 and TRBJ2-1; tentative D call: TRBD1 (6 bases). Trimming removed 10 bases at V and 2 bases at J, with 18 bases between. The CDR3 length is 15 residues. Germline V gives CDR1 SGHVS, CDR2 FQNEAQ.

The V and J genes are TRBV6-6 and TRBJ2-1; the match to TRBD2 covers 7 bases. The ends lost 11 bases at V and 8 bases at J; junction bases unmatched: 18. The CDR3 is 15 amino acids. The germline V gene encodes CDR1 MNHNY and CDR2 SVGAGI (reference sequence). The CDR3 reads CAAVNGHGGGDEQFF. CDR3 in DNA: TGTGCCGCCGTTAATGGGCACGGTGGGGGGGATGAGCAGTTCTTC.

In its sample, this clone was seen many times. V and J are TRBV3-1 (or the pseudogene TRBV3-2) and TRBJ2-7; 9 bases line up with TRBD1. In germline, CDR1 is LGHDT, CDR2 YNNKEL (reference sequence). The junction had 11 bases not matched to a gene; V was cut back by 3 bases and J by 5 bases. This CDR3 is 16 amino acids long. The CDR3 is CASSQYTGTGTHEQYF. The CDR3 DNA reads as TGTGCCAGCAGCCAGTACACCGGGACAGGGACCCACGAGCAGTACTTC.

The chain combines TRBV6-5 with TRBJ1-5, with no clear D. The V end lost 7 bases, the J end lost 2 bases, and 15 bases lay between the germline ends. The CDR3 extends over 15 amino acids. The V gene's germline CDR1 is MNHEY and CDR2 SVGAGI. The CDR3 spells CASTPQVGGNQPQHF. The CDR3 DNA reads TGTGCCAGCACTCCGCAGGTCGGGGGCAATCAGCCCCAGCATTTT.

This chain connects TRBV7-9 to TRBJ2-1; 9 nucleotides align to TRBD1. V lost 2 bases and J lost 3; bases outside the gene matches: 14. The CDR3 loop spans 19 amino acids. Per the germline V gene, CDR1 is SEHNR and CDR2 is FQNEAQ (reference sequence). CDR3 sequence: CASSLWFYRGRTGYNEQFF. CDR3 DNA: TGTGCCAGCAGCTTATGGTTTTACAGGGGGCGCACGGGCTACAATGAGCAGTTCTTC.

The chain links TRBV19 to TRBJ2-1; D may be TRBD2 (5 bases). Germline V lookup: CDR1 LNHDA, CDR2 SQIVND (reference sequence). Trimming shortened V by 3 bases and J by 8 bases, and 14 bases separated the two germline ends. There are 14 residues in the CDR3. This chain's CDR3 is CASSMGAGVYEQFF. Written as DNA, the CDR3 is TGTGCCAGTAGTATGGGTGCGGGCGTTTATGAGCAGTTCTTC.

This sequence joins TRBV24-1 and TRBJ2-3, with a weak D call TRBD1 (5 bases). CDR1 is KGHDR and CDR2 is SFDVKD in the germline V gene. The germline V and J ends were trimmed by 5 bases and 3 bases, with 8 bases remaining between them. This CDR3 region has 13 residues. CDR3 sequence: CATSGQGTDTQYF. The CDR3 coding sequence is TGTGCCACCAGTGGGCAGGGAACAGATACGCAGTATTTT.

This chain links TRBV2 with TRBJ2-1; 7 bases match TRBD1. V was pared by 6 bases and J by 7 bases, with 6 bases of the junction left unmatched. This CDR3 contains 13 residues. Per the germline V gene, CDR1 is SNHLY and CDR2 is FYNNEI. The CDR3 loop reads CASRPTGANEQFF. The CDR3 bases are TGTGCCAGCAGACCAACAGGGGCTAATGAGCAGTTCTTC.